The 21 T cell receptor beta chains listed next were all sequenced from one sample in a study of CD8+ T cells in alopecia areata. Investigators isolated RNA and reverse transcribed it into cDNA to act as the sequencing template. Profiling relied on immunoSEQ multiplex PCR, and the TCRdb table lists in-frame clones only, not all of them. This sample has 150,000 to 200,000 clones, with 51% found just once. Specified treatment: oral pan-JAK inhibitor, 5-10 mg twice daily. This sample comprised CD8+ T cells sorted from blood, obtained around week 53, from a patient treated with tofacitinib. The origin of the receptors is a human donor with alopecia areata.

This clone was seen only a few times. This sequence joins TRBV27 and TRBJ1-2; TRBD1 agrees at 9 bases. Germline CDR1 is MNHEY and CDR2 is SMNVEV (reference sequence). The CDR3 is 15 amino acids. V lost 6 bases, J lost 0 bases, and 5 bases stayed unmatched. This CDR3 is CASRDRGMSNYGYTF. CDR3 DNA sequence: TGTGCCAGCAGGGACAGGGGAATGTCTAACTATGGCTACACCTTC.

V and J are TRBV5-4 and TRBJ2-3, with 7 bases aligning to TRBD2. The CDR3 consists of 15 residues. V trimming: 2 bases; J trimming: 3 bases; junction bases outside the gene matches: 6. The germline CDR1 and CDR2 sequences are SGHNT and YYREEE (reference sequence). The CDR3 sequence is CASSFLGGRTDTQYF. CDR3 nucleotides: TGTGCCAGCAGCTTCCTCGGGGGGAGGACAGATACGCAGTATTTT.

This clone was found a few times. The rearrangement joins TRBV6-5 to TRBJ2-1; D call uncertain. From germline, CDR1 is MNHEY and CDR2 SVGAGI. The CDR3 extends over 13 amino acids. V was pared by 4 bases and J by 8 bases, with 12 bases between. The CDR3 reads CASSSSPLHEQFF. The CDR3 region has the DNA TGTGCCAGCAGTTCCAGCCCTCTCCATGAGCAGTTCTTC.

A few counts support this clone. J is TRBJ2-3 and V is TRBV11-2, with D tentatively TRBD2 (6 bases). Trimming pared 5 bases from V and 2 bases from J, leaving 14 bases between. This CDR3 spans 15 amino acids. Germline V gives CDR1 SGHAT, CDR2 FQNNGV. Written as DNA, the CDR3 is TGTGCCAGCAGCCCGACCTCGGACTACACAGATACGCAGTATTTT. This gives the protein CASSPTSDYTDTQYF. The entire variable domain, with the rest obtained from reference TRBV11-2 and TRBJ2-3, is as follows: EAGVAQSPRYKIIEKRQSVAFWCNPISGHATLYWYQQILGQGPKLLIQFQNNGVVDDSQLPKDRFSAERLKGVDSTLKIQPAKLEDSAVYLCASSPTSDYTDTQYFGPGTRLTVL.

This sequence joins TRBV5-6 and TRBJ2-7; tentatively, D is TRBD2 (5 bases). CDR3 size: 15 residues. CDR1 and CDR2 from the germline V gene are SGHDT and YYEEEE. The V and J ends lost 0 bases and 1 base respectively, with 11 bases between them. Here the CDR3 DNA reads TGTGCCAGCAGCTTGGCCTATCGGGAATCCTACGAGCAGTACTTC. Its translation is CASSLAYRESYEQYF.

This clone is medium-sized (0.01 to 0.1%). The CDR3, as DNA: TGTGCCTGGAGTGTAGTGGGTTACAATGAGCAGTTCTTC. This sequence encodes CAWSVVGYNEQFF. The V and J genes are TRBV30 and TRBJ2-1; no clear D gene. CDR3 size: 13 residues. Germline lookup yields CDR1 GTSNPN and CDR2 SVGIG (reference sequence). V was shortened by 0 bases and J by 4 bases, with 7 bases between the two germline ends. Looking up the rest from reference TRBV30 and TRBJ2-1 gives the full variable domain: SQTIHQWPATLVQPVGSPLSLECTVEGTSNPNLYWYRQAAGRGLQLLFYSVGIGQISSEVPQNLSASRPQDRQFILSSKKLLLSDSGFYLCAWSVVGYNEQFFGPGTRLTVL.

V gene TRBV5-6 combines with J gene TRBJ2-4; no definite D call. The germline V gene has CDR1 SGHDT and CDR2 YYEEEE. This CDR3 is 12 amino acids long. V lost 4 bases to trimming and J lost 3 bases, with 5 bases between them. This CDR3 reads CASSSDKNIQYF. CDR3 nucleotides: TGTGCCAGCAGCAGCGACAAAAACATTCAGTACTTC.

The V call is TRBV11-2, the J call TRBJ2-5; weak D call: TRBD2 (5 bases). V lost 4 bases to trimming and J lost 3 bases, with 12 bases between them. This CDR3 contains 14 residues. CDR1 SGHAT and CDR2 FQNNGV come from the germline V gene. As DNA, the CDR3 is TGTGCCAGCAGCTCAGACTATTTTGAAGAGACCCAGTACTTC. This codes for CASSSDYFEETQYF.

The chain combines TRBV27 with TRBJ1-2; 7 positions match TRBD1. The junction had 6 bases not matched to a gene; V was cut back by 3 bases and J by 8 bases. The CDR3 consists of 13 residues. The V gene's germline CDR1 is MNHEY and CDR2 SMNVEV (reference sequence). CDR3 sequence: CASSFLQGRGYTF. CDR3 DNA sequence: TGTGCCAGCAGTTTTTTACAGGGGAGAGGCTACACCTTC.

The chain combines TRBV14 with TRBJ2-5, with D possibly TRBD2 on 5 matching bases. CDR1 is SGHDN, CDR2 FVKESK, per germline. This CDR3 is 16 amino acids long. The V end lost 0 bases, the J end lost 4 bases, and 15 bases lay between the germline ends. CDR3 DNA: TGTGCCAGCAGCCAAGAGATAGCCCTTGGAGGAGAGACCCAGTACTTC. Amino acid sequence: CASSQEIALGGETQYF.

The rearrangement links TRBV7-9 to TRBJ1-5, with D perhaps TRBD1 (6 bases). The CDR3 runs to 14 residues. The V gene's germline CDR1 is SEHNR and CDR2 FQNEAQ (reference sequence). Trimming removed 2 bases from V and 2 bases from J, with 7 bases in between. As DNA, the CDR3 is TGTGCCAGCAGCTTATCAGGGGGCAATCAGCCCCAGCATTTT. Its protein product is CASSLSGGNQPQHF. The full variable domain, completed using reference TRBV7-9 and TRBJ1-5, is DTGVSQNPRHKITKRGQNVTFRCDPISEHNRLYWYRQTLGQGPEFLTYFQNEAQLEKSRLLSDRFSAERPKGSFSTLEIQRTEQGDSAMYLCASSLSGGNQPQHFGDGTRLSIL.

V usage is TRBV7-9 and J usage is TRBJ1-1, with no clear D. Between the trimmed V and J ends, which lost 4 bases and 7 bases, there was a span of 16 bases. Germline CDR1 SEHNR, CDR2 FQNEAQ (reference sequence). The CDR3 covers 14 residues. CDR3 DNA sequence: TGTGCCAGCAGCTCCTCCTACGGGGTTGTTGAAGCTTTCTTT. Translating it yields CASSSSYGVVEAFF.

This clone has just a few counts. The CDR3 region has the DNA TGCGCCAGCAGCCAAGCGTGGGGGGGATACAATGAGCAGTTCTTC. Translation gives CASSQAWGGYNEQFF. The gene calls are TRBV4-3 and TRBJ2-1, with 7 bases identical to TRBD2. CDR1 LGHNA and CDR2 YSLEER come from the germline V gene. The CDR3 sequence is 15 residues long. The junction had 4 bases not matched to a gene; V was cut back by 1 base and J by 4 bases.

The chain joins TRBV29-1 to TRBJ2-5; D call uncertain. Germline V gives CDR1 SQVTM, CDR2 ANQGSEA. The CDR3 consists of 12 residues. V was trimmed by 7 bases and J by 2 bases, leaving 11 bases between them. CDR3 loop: CSGKGTQETQYF. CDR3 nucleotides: TGCAGCGGGAAGGGAACTCAAGAGACCCAGTACTTC.

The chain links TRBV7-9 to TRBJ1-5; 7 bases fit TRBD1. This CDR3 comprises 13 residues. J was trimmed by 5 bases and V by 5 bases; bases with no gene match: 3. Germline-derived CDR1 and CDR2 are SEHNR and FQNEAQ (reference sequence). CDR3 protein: CASSETGDQPQHF. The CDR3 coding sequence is TGTGCCAGCAGCGAAACAGGGGATCAGCCCCAGCATTTT. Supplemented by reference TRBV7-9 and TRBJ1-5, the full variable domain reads DTGVSQNPRHKITKRGQNVTFRCDPISEHNRLYWYRQTLGQGPEFLTYFQNEAQLEKSRLLSDRFSAERPKGSFSTLEIQRTEQGDSAMYLCASSETGDQPQHFGDGTRLSIL.

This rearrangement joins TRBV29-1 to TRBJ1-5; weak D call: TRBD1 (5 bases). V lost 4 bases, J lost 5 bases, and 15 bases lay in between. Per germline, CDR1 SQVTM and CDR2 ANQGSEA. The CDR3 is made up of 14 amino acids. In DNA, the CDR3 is TGCAGCGTTGCAGAAAGGGCAGGGTATCAGCCCCAGCATTTT. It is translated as CSVAERAGYQPQHF.

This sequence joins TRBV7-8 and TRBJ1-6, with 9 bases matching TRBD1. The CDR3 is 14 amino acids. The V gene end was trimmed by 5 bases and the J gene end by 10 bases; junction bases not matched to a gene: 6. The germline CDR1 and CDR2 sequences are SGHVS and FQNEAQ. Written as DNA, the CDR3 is TGTGCCAGCAGCGTACAGGGGGCCGGGTCACCCCTCCACTTT. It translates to CASSVQGAGSPLHF.

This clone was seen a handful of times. This CDR3 is CASSLGQRVGAPRWYF. In DNA form, the CDR3 reads TGTGCCAGCAGCTTAGGTCAACGTGTCGGTGCCCCTCGTTGGTACTTC. The V gene is TRBV11-2, the J gene TRBJ2-4; D gene unclear. Germline V gene lookup returns CDR1 SGHAT and CDR2 FQNNGV. The CDR3 is made up of 16 amino acids. V lost 1 base and J lost 15, with 25 bases in between.

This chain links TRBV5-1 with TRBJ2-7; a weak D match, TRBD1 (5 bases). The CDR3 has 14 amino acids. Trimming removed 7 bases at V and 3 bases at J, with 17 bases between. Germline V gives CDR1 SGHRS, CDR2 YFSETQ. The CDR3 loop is CASAYEDIHYEQYF. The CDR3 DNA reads TGCGCCAGCGCGTATGAGGACATCCACTACGAGCAGTACTTC.

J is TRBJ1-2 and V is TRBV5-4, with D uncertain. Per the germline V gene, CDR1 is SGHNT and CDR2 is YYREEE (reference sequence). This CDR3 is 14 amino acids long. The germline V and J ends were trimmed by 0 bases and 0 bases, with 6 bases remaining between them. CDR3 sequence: CASSLAGANYGYTF. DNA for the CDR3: TGTGCCAGCAGCTTGGCAGGAGCTAACTATGGCTACACCTTC.

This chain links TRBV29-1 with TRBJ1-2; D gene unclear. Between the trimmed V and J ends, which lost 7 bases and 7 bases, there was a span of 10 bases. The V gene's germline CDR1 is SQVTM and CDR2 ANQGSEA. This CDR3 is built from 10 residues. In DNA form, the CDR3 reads TGCAGCGCCGAAGGTTTTGGCTACACCTTC. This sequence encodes CSAEGFGYTF.